The clone carrying this T cell receptor beta chain was detected only a few times. The antigen is not known. The data are from a study of identical twins. Broader study findings: Out-of-frame alpha sequences common to twins exhibited a surplus of low generation probability. Memory repertoires showed no such pattern, whereas abundant cord blood beta clonotypes carried fewer insertions.

V dropped 1 base and J dropped 7 bases, with 8 bases sitting between them. Germline CDR1 is LGHDT and CDR2 is YNNKEL (reference sequence). The CDR3 is 13 amino acids. There were only healthy Caucasians among the donors. One entry per CDR3 protein results from TCRdb running MiXCR on the 5' RACE reads. The table has approximately 890,000 distinct CDR3 sequences, roughly an eighth seen once. The sample was also linked to a second study, of yellow fever vaccine responses in identical twins.

The chain links TRBV3-1 to TRBJ1-5; D gene ambiguous. Sequenced material: PBMCs. The receptor was isolated from a woman younger than 35 in good health. The CDR3 coding sequence is TGTGCCAGCAGCCAAGGGGTAAAACAGCCCCAGCATTTT. Translated: CASSQGVKQPQHF.